A single sample gave rise to the 7 T cell receptor beta chains below, sequenced in a study of blood T cells in healthy people across ages. Alongside a J-beta primer mix, a sample-barcoded 5' primer served in a second PCR lasting roughly 7 to 11 cycles. TCRdb independently ran MiXCR on the 5' RACE reads; one entry per CDR3 protein. The sample includes 1.5 million to 1.9 million distinct CDR3 sequences, around 40% of them seen just once. Sequenced input: blood. The receptor set was obtained from a young woman in good health.

This clonotype was seen at least ten times. The rearrangement uses TRBV10-3 and TRBJ2-3, with 10 nucleotides matching TRBD2. V lost 8 bases and J lost 1; bases outside the gene matches: 0. This CDR3 comprises 13 residues. The germline V gene encodes CDR1 ENHRY and CDR2 SYGVKD. CDR3 sequence: CAIGTSGTDTQYF. In DNA, the CDR3 is TGTGCCATCGGGACTAGCGGCACAGATACGCAGTATTTT.

As for this clonotype: The junction shows a germline mismatch at one end, possibly a read error. The chain carries TRBV4-3 and TRBJ2-1, with TRBD1 matching over 12 bases. Germline V gene lookup returns CDR1 LGHNA and CDR2 YSLEER. This CDR3 contains 15 residues. DNA of the CDR3: TGCGCCAACAGCCAAGGGACAGGGGGCAGCTATGAGCAGTTCTTC. Translation: CANSQGTGGSYEQFF.

This chain joins TRBV7-9 and TRBJ2-3; D is possibly TRBD2 (6 bases). Trimming pared 4 bases from V and 5 bases from J, leaving 13 bases between. The V gene's germline CDR1 is SEHNR and CDR2 FQNEAQ (reference sequence). The CDR3 consists of 14 residues. The CDR3 nucleotides are TGTGCCAGCAGCTCAACGACTAGTATAGATACGCAGTATTTT. Amino acids: CASSSTTSIDTQYF.

This clonotype has just a few counts. The V gene is TRBV7-9, the J gene TRBJ1-4; D is undetermined. This CDR3 comprises 14 residues. CDR1 and CDR2 (germline): SEHNR, FQNEAQ (reference sequence). V was cut by 5 bases and J by 8 bases, with 15 bases left in between. CDR3 DNA sequence: TGTGCCAGCAGCATCGGACCATCACCCGAAAAACTGTTTTTT. Translating it yields CASSIGPSPEKLFF.

This clonotype was picked up a small number of times. The chain couples TRBV6-6 to TRBJ2-1; D call uncertain. The J call is in doubt because the DNA end fits TRBJ2-7 better. The CDR3 has 10 residues. The germline V gene encodes CDR1 MNHNY and CDR2 SVGAGI (reference sequence). The CDR3 sequence is CASSNGEQYF. CDR3 sequence (DNA): TGTGCCAGCTCCAACGGTGAGCAGTACTTC.

This clonotype appeared a single time. The rearrangement joins TRBV7-2 to TRBJ1-4; D remains ambiguous. The CDR3 runs to 15 residues. The germline V and J ends were trimmed by 2 bases and 4 bases, with 11 bases remaining between them. Germline V gene lookup returns CDR1 SGHTA and CDR2 FQGNSA. The CDR3 region is CASSLTPGRNEKLFF. DNA of the CDR3: TGTGCCAGCAGCTTAACACCGGGTCGTAATGAAAAACTGTTTTTT.

V is TRBV6-2 or TRBV6-3 and J is TRBJ2-3; TRBD2 matches 7 bases. The CDR3 sequence is 16 residues long. Germline CDR1 is MNHEY and CDR2 is SVGEGT. Trimming took 0 bases from V and 4 from J; bases not matched to a gene: 7. CDR3 sequence (DNA): TGTGCCAGCAGTTACTCGACTAGCCGAGGGGCAGATACGCAGTATTTT. The encoded protein is CASSYSTSRGADTQYF.